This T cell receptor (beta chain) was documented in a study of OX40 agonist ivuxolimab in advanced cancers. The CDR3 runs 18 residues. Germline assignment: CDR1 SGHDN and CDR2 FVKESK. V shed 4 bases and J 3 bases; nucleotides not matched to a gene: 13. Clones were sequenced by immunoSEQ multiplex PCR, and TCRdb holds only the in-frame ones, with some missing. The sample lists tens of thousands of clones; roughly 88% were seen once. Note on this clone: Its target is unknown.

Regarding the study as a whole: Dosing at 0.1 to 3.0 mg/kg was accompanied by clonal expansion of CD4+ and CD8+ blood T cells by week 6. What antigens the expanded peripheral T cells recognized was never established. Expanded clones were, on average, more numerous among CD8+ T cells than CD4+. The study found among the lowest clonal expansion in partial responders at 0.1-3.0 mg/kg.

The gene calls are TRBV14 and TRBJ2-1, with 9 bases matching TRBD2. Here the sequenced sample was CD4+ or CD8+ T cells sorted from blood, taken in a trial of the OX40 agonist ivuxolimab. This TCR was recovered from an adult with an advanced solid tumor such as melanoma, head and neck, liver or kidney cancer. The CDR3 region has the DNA TGTGCCAGCAGCCCGACAAACCTGGCGGGGGGGTTCTACAATGAGCAGTTCTTC. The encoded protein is CASSPTNLAGGFYNEQFF.